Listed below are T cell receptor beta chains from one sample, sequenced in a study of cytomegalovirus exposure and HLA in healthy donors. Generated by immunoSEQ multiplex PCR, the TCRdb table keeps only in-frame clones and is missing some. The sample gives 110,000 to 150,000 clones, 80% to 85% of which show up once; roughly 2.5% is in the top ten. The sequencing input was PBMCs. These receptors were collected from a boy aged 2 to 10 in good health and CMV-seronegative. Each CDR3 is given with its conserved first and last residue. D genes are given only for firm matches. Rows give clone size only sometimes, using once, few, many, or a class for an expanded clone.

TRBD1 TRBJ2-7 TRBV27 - CASRTGHIAVQHEQYF
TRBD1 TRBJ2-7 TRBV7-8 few CASSGPGTGPSYEQYF
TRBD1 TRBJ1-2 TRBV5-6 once CASSLDRESPFYGYTF
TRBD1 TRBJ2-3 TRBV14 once CASSRQGRDTDTQYF
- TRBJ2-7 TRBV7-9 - CASSLVGRDSYEQYF
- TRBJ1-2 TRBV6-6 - CASSSRAEPVLGYTF
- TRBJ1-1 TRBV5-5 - CASSLNTGVPPTEAFF
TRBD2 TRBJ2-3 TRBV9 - CASSSHWGEGTDTQYF
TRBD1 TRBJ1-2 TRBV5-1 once CASSGRQGTNYGYTF
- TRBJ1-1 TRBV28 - CASSLWGRNTEAFF
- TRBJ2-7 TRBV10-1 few CASSEGTTYEQYF
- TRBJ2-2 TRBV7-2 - CASSLYRDNGELFF
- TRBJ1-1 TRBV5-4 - CASSLRRENTEAFF
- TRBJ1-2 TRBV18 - CASSPIRGDGYTF
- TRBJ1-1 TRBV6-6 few CASSPGQEAFF
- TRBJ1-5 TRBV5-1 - CASSLGQGNNQPQHF
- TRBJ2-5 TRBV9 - CASSVPGGEIQYF
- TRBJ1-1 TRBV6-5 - CASSETGRTEAFF
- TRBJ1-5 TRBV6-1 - CASSEAAPGGNQPQHF
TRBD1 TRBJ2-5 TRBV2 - CASSEKTGRETQYF
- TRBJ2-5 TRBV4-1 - CASSQERDQGRKQYF
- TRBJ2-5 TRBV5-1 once CASSSGTKYQETQYF
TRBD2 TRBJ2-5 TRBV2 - CASSSYGLAFLEETQYF
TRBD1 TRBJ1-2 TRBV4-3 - CASSQDLHTGGSYGYTF
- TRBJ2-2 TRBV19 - CASSLKGINTGELFF
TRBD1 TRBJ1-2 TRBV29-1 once CSVVELKTGEGYTF
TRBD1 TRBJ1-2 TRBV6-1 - CASSGTGGVFDYGYTF
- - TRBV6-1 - CASSGLGHRYEQYF
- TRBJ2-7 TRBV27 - CASSLLPSSTRNEQYF
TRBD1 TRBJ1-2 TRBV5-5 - CASSSHRDRINYGYTF
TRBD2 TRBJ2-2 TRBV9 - CASSGTAGGNTGELFF
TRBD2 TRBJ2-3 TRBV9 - CASSHRLAGSTDTQYF
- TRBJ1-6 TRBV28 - CASSLWEAGKGAPLHF
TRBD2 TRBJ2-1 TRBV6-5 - CASRSLAGDNEQFF
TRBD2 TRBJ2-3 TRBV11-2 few CASSLTGTRPTDTQYF
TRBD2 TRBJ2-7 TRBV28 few CASSPELAGPYEQYF
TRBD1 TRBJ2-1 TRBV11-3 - CASSYRTGAGGEQFF
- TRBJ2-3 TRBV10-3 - CAISTRGRGTDTQYF
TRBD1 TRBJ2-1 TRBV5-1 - CASSFRTGDSEQFF
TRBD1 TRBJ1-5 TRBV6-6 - CASSLGQGFQPQHF
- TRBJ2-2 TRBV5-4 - CASSLPPLSNTGELFF
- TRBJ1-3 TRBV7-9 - CASSFPIEGDNTIYF
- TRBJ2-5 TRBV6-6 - CASSSDSSQETQYF
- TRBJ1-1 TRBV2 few CASSGGARMNTEAFF
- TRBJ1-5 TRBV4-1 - CASSPGQGNGQPQHF
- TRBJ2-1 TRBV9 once CASSVSGLTGNEQFF
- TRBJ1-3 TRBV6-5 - CASSYRRASGNTIYF
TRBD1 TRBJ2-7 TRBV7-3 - CASSLKGGPYEQYF
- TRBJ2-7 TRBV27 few CASSLTTGGGFYEQYF
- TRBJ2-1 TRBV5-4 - CASSSQKPRVPEQFF
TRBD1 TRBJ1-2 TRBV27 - CASSLSRQGANYGYTF
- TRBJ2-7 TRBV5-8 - CASSLGPGSSYEQYF
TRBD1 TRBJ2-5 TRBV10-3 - CAISSRTGEETQYF
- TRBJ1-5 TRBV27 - CASSLLWGGGEPQHF
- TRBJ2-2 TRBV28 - CASAASRAGTGELFF
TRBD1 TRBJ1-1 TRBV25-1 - CASSGGDRDTEAFF
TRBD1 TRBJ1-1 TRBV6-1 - CASSDGPGRGEAFF